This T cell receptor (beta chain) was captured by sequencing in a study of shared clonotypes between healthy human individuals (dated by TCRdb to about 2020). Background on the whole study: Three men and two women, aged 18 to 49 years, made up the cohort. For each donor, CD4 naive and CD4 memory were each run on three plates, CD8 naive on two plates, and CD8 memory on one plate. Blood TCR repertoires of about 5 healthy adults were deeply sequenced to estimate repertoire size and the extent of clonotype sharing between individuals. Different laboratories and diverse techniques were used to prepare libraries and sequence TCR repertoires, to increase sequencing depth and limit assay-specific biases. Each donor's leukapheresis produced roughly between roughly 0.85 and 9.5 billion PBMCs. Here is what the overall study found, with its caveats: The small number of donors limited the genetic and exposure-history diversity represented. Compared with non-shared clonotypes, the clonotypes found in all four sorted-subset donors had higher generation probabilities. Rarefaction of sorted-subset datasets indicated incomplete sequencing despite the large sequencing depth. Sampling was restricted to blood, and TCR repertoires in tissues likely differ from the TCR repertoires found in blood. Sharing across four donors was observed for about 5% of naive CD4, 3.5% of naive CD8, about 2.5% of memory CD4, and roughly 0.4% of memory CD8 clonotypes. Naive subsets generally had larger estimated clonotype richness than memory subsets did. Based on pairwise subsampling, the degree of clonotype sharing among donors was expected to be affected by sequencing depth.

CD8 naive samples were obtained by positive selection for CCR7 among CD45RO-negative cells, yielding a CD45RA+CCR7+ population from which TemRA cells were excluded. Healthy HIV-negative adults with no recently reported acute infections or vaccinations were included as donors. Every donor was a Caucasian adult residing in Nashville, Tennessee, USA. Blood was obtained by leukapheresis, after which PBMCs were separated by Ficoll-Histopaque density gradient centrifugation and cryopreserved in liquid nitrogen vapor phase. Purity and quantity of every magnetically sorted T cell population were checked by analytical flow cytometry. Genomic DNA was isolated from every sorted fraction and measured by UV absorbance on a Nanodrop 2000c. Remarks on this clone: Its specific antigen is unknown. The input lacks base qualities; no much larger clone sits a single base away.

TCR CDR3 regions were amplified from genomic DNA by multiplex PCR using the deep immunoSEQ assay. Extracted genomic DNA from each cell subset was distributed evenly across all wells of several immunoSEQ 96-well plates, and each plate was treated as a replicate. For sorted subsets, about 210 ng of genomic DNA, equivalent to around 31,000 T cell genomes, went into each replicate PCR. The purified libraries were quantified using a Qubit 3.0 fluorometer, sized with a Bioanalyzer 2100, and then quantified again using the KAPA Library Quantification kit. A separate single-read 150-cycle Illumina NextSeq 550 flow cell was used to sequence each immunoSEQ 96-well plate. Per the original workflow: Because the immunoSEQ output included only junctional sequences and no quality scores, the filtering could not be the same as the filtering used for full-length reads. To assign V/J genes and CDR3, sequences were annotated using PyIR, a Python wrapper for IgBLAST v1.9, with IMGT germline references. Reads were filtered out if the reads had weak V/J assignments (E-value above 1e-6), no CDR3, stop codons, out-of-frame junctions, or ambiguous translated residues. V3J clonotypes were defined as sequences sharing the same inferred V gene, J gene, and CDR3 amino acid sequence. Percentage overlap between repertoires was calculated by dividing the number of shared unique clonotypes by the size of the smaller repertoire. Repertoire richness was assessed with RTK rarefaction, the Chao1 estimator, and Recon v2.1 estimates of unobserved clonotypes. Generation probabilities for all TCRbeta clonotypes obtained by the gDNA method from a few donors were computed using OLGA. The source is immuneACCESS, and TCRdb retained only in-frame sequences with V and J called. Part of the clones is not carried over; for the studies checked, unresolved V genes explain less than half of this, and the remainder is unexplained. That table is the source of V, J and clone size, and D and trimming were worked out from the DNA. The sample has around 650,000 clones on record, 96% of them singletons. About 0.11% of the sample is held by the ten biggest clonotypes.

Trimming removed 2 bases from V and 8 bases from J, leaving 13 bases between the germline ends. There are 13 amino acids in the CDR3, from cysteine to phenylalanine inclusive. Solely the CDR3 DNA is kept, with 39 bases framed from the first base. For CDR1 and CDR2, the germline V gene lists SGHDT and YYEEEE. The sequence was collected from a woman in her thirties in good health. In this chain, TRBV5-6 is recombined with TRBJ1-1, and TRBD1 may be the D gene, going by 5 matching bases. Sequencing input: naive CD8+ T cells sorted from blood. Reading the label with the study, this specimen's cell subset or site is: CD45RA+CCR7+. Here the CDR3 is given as CASSFQGSAEAFF. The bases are TGTGCCAGCAGCTTTCAGGGATCAGCCGAAGCTTTCTTT.